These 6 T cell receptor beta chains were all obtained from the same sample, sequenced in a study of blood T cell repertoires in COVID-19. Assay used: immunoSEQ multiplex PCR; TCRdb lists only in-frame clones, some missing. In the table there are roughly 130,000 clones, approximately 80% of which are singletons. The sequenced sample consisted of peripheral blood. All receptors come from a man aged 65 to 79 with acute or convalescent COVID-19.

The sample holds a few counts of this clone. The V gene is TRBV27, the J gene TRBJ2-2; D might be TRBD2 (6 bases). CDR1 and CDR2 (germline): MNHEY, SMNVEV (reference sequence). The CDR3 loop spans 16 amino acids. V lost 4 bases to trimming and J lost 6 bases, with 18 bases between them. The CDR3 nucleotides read TGTGCCAGCAGTTACCAAGGACTAAAAGTTGCCGGGGAGCTGTTTTTT. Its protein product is CASSYQGLKVAGELFF.

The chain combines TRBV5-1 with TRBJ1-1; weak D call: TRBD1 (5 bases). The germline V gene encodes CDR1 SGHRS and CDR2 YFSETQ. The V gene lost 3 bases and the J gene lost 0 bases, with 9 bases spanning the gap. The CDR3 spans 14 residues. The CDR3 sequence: CASSSDSMNTEAFF. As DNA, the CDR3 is TGCGCCAGCAGCTCCGACAGCATGAACACTGAAGCTTTCTTT.

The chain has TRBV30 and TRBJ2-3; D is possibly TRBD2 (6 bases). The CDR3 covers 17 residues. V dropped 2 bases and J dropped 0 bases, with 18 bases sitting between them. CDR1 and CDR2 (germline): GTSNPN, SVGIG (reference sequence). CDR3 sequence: CAWSLYQRLGSTDTQYF. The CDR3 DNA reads TGTGCCTGGAGTTTGTATCAGCGACTAGGTAGCACAGATACGCAGTATTTT.

For the CDR3, the DNA is TGTGCCAGCAGCTGGGACAGGGGATCGCCCGGGGAGCTGTTTTTT. Translation gives CASSWDRGSPGELFF. The chain joins TRBV7-9 to TRBJ2-2; 10 nucleotides match TRBD1. Unmatched junction bases numbered 5, after V lost 4 bases and J lost 6 bases. Germline V lookup: CDR1 SEHNR, CDR2 FQNEAQ (reference sequence). This CDR3 contains 15 residues.

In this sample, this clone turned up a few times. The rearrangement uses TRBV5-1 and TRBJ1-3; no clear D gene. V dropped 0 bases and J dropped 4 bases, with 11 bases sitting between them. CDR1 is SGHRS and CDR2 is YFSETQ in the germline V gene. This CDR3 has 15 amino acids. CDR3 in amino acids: CASSLARSAGNTIYF. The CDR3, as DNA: TGCGCCAGCAGCTTGGCCAGGTCCGCCGGAAACACCATATATTTT.

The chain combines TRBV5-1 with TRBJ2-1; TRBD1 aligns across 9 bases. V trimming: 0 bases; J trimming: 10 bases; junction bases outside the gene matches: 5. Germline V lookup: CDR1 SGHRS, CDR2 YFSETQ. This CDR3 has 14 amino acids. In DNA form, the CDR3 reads TGCGCCAGCAGCTTGGACAGGGGGCGGACGGAGCAGTTCTTC. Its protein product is CASSLDRGRTEQFF.